The 27 T cell receptor beta chains below were found in one sample sequenced in a study of T cell repertoires in breast cancer. A second nested PCR with blocking oligonucleotides suppressed unpaired genes. TCRdb reanalysed the emulsion pairing reads using MiXCR and keeps one entry per CDR3 protein. Of about 480 distinct CDR3 sequences in the sample, about 50% were seen once. Primers covering all TCR V genes were used in emulsion RT-PCR on CD8+ T cells. The sample taken for sequencing was CD8+ T cells. These receptor sequences come from a pool of human donors with breast cancer or a healthy control (not recorded which).

This clonotype rates as hyperexpanded (1% or more). This chain links TRBV7-2 with TRBJ2-3; D gene uncertain. The CDR3 loop spans 11 amino acids. V gave up 5 bases and J gave up 2 bases, with 2 bases separating them. Germline V gives CDR1 SGHTA, CDR2 FQGNSA. CDR3 nucleotides: TGTGCCAGCAGCCTCACAGATACGCAGTATTTT. Translating it yields CASSLTDTQYF.

With respect to this clonotype: At one boundary the junction diverges from the germline segment, which might be a read error. The V and J genes are TRBV6-1 and TRBJ2-7; maybe TRBD1 (6 bases). CDR3 length: 14 residues. The germline V gene has CDR1 MNHNS and CDR2 SASEGT. In DNA, the CDR3 is TGCGCCAGCCACAGGGCTCTCCCCCCCTACGAGCAGTCCTTC. Translated, it gives CASHRALPPYEQSF.

In its sample, this clonotype was seen once. The junction shows a germline mismatch at one end, possibly a read error. The chain combines TRBV28 with TRBJ1-5, with D maybe TRBD1 (5 bases). CDR3 length: 15 amino acids. Germline V gene sequence: CDR1 MDHEN, CDR2 SYDVKM. CDR3 amino acids: CASSSGRGSDQPQHF. The CDR3 coding sequence is TGTGCCAGTAGTTCGGGACGGGGGAGCGATCAGCCCCAGCATTTT.

A note on this clonotype: This could be a read error, since a much larger clone is one nucleotide away. The V call is TRBV7-6, the J call TRBJ1-6; TRBD1 matches at 8 bases. The V gene's germline CDR1 is SGHVS and CDR2 FNYEAQ. J lost 10 bases, V lost 5 bases, and 1 base had no gene match. The CDR3 contains 12 residues. The CDR3 sequence is CASSTGGSPLHF. CDR3 bases: TGTGCCAGCAGCACAGGGGGATCACCCCTCCACTTT.

There are a few counts of this clonotype. V and J are TRBV12-3 or TRBV12-4 and TRBJ2-7, with TRBD1 matching 8 bases. The CDR3 runs to 13 residues. J was trimmed by 6 bases and V by 7 bases; bases with no gene match: 8. CDR3 in amino acids: CASTPDRVGEQYF. The CDR3, as DNA: TGTGCCAGCACCCCGGACAGGGTTGGCGAGCAGTACTTC.

Within the sample, this clonotype is medium-sized. V gene TRBV7-2 combines with J gene TRBJ1-1; 7 bases fit TRBD1. V shed 8 bases and J 11 bases; nucleotides not matched to a gene: 17. CDR1 SGHTA and CDR2 FQGNSA come from the germline V gene. The CDR3 has 14 residues. The chain's CDR3 is CASGEGQPTPWAFF. The CDR3 nucleotides are TGTGCCAGCGGAGAGGGACAGCCGACGCCTTGGGCTTTCTTT.

By share, this clonotype counts as medium-sized. The V call is TRBV7-9, the J call TRBJ2-5; TRBD1 aligns across 7 bases. V lost 5 bases and J lost 4; bases outside the gene matches: 7. The CDR3 consists of 14 residues. Germline CDR1 and CDR2: SEHNR and FQNEAQ (reference sequence). CDR3 in amino acids: CASSLMTGRETQYF. In nucleotides, the CDR3 is TGTGCCAGCAGCCTAATGACAGGGCGAGAGACCCAGTACTTC.

This clonotype is labeled medium-sized. The rearrangement joins TRBV7-3 to TRBJ1-2; TRBD1 is a possible D gene (5 bases). The CDR3 loop spans 13 amino acids. Trimming took off 1 base at V and 4 bases at J, with 7 bases between the two ends. The V gene's germline CDR1 is SGHTA and CDR2 FQGTGA. The CDR3 reads CASSLNGGYGYTF. CDR3 sequence (DNA): TGTGCCAGCAGCTTAAACGGGGGCTATGGCTACACCTTC.

This clonotype is classed as medium-sized. A single base separates this from a much larger clone, so it may be a read error. The chain uses TRBV6-1 and TRBJ2-1, with D perhaps matching TRBD2 (5 bases). Germline V gene lookup returns CDR1 MNHNS and CDR2 SASEGT. The CDR3 totals 12 residues. The V gene lost 6 bases and the J gene lost 10 bases, with 13 bases spanning the gap. The CDR3 DNA reads as TGTGCCAGCAGGTCCCCGGGGAACGAGCAGTTCTTC. Translating gives CASRSPGNEQFF.

In regard to this clonotype: Germline is not matched at one junction end, which may reflect a read error. The rearrangement links TRBV7-3 to TRBJ1-2; tentatively, D is TRBD1 (5 bases). In germline, CDR1 is SGHTA, CDR2 FQGTGA. This CDR3 comprises 13 residues. In nucleotides, the CDR3 is TGCGCCAGCTGCTTAAACGGGGGCTATGGCTACACCTTC. It translates to CASCLNGGYGYTF.

The genes are TRBV12-3 or TRBV12-4 and TRBJ1-2; D is unresolved. The CDR3 spans 12 residues. V was trimmed by 1 base and J by 4 bases, leaving 4 bases between them. CDR3 coding DNA: TGTGCCAGCAGTTTAGTAGGCTATGGCTACACCTTC. It yields the protein CASSLVGYGYTF.

CDR3 sequence reads: CASSSGRNSPLHF. In DNA form, the CDR3 reads TGTGCCAGCAGTTCTGGACGGAATTCACCCCTCCACTTT. The chain links TRBV7-3 to TRBJ1-6, with unresolved D. Per germline, CDR1 SGHTA and CDR2 FQGTGA. There are 13 residues in the CDR3. Trimming cost V 6 bases and J 7 bases, with 10 bases left between them. Full variable domain (remainder filled in from reference TRBV7-3 and TRBJ1-6): GAGVSQTPSNKVTEKGKYVELRCDPISGHTALYWYRQSLGQGPEFLIYFQGTGAADDSGLPNDRFFAVRPEGSVSTLKIQRTERGDSAVYLCASSSGRNSPLHFGNGTRLTVT.

The table lists this clonotype with a few counts. The genes are TRBV7-2 and TRBJ2-7; 11 positions agree with TRBD2. The germline gives CDR1 SGHTA, CDR2 FQGNSA. This CDR3 has 15 residues. V was pared by 0 bases and J by 2 bases, with 0 bases of the junction left unmatched. CDR3 amino acids: CASSLASGGAYEQYF. The DNA for the CDR3 is TGTGCCAGCAGCTTAGCTAGCGGGGGGGCCTACGAGCAGTACTTC.

Only a few counts were recorded for this clonotype. Being one base from a much bigger clone, this may be a read error. The V and J genes are TRBV7-3 and TRBJ1-6, with D uncertain. This CDR3 spans 15 amino acids. CDR1 and CDR2 (germline): SGHTA, FQGTGA. CDR3 DNA sequence: TGTGCCAGCGGCTTAACTGAAGGAGGAAATTCACCCCTCCACTTT. Its translation: CASGLTEGGNSPLHF.

This clonotype occurred a few times. The chain has TRBV12-3 or TRBV12-4 and TRBJ2-5; 8 bases map to TRBD2. This CDR3 region has 14 residues. The V and J ends lost 6 bases and 2 bases, in that order; junction bases with no gene match: 5. The CDR3 here is CASSERGLQETQYF. The CDR3 region has the DNA TGTGCCAGCAGCGAGCGGGGGCTACAAGAGACCCAGTACTTC.

The rearrangement uses TRBV7-6 and TRBJ2-3; D may be TRBD2 (6 bases). Per the germline V gene, CDR1 is SGHVS and CDR2 is FNYEAQ. The CDR3 runs 17 residues. The V end lost 2 bases, the J end lost 7 bases, and 22 bases lay between the germline ends. DNA for the CDR3: TGTGCCAGCAGCTTATCCAACGCGGGACGGCGAAGAAATACGCAGTATTTT. This gives the protein CASSLSNAGRRRNTQYF.

Comments on this clonotype: One junction end does not reproduce the germline sequence, and a read error may be involved. The genes are TRBV19 and TRBJ2-4; no definite D call. Per germline, CDR1 LNHDA and CDR2 SQIVND (reference sequence). There are 16 residues in the CDR3. CDR3 DNA sequence: TGTGCCAGTAGTATAGGTCCGCTGTCCGCCAAAAACATTCCGTACTTC. This encodes CASSIGPLSAKNIPYF. The whole variable domain, remainder taken from reference TRBV19 and TRBJ2-4, is DGGITQSPKYLFRKEGQNVTLSCEQNLNHDAMYWYRQDPGQGLRLIYYSQIVNDFQKGDIAEGYSVSREKKESFPLTVTSAQKNPTAFYLCASSIGPLSAKNIPYFGAGTRLSVL.

As regards this clonotype: The CDR3 end shows no conserved phenylalanine or tryptophan, and so a read error is likely. This sequence joins TRBV7-3 and TRBJ1-6, with D unresolved. The CDR3 has 15 amino acids. V gave up 0 bases and J gave up 7 bases, with 10 bases separating them. CDR1 is SGHTA, CDR2 FQGTGA, per germline. CDR3 loop: CASSLTEEGNSPLHL. CDR3 DNA: TGTGCCAGCAGCTTAACTGAAGAAGGAAATTCACCCCTCCACTTA.

This clonotype was counted ten times or more. V gene TRBV12-3 or TRBV12-4 combines with J gene TRBJ1-1, with 7 bases identical to TRBD1. The CDR3 spans 15 residues. The trim removed 6 bases at V and 5 bases at J, leaving 12 bases unmatched. The CDR3 DNA sequence: TGTGCCAGCAGCCAGAACACAGGGGCCGGGACTGAAGCTTTCTTT. This encodes CASSQNTGAGTEAFF.

The V and J genes are TRBV7-6 and TRBJ2-7; perhaps TRBD2 as D (6 bases). This CDR3 is built from 16 residues. Deletions cut 5 bases from V and 5 bases from J, with 22 bases between. In germline, CDR1 is SGHVS, CDR2 FNYEAQ. The CDR3 DNA reads TGTGCCAGCAGCCTGGGGGTCGGGAGTAGCCTCCACGAGCAGTACTTC. It codes for CASSLGVGSSLHEQYF.

J is TRBJ1-2 and V is TRBV7-2; 11 positions agree with TRBD1. The CDR3 length is 15 residues. Trimming cost V 4 bases and J 8 bases; bases outside gene matches: 9. Germline values: CDR1 SGHTA, CDR2 FQGNSA. The CDR3 loop reads CASSSRTGGAGGYTF. The CDR3 DNA sequence: TGTGCCAGCAGCTCCCGGACAGGGGGCGCGGGGGGCTACACCTTC.

This clonotype is large. The chain recombines TRBV7-6 with TRBJ2-7; the D gene could be TRBD1 or TRBD2 (5 bases each). CDR1 is SGHVS, CDR2 FNYEAQ, per germline. This CDR3 comprises 15 residues. The V and J ends lost 5 bases and 1 base respectively, with 15 bases between them. The CDR3, as DNA: TGTGCCAGCAGCGGAGCCGGGACCGTATCCTACGAGCAGTACTTC. Encoded protein: CASSGAGTVSYEQYF.

A remark on this clonotype: The junction departs from the called germline gene at one end, perhaps through a read error. The V call is TRBV7-6, the J call TRBJ2-7; TRBD2 matches at 9 bases. The germline V gene encodes CDR1 SGHVS and CDR2 FNYEAQ. The CDR3 consists of 16 residues. The CDR3 spells CASRLAGAGGPGEQYF. CDR3 coding DNA: TGTGCCAGCCGCTTAGCGGGGGCGGGGGGTCCAGGCGAGCAGTACTTC.

The sample holds many counts of this clonotype. One end of the junction varies from germline; a read error may be responsible. The V gene is TRBV7-6, the J gene TRBJ2-1, with D uncertain. Germline V gene sequence: CDR1 SGHVS, CDR2 FNYEAQ. The CDR3 sequence is 16 residues long. In DNA form, the CDR3 reads TGTGCCAGCAGCCGCGATGCAGGATCGAAAAACAATGAACAGTTCTTC. The encoded protein is CASSRDAGSKNNEQFF.

By share, this clonotype ranks as hyperexpanded. The genes are TRBV28 and TRBJ2-7, with a weak D call TRBD1 (6 bases). The CDR3 loop spans 15 amino acids. The V gene lost 6 bases and the J gene lost 0 bases, with 15 bases spanning the gap. CDR1 and CDR2 (germline): MDHEN, SYDVKM. For the CDR3, the DNA is TGTGCCAGCAGCTTCGCTATGGACAGCTCCTACGAGCAGTACTTC. Translated: CASSFAMDSSYEQYF.

This clonotype was observed a handful of times. The CDR3 DNA is TGTGCCAGCAGCTTACTGGCGGGGGGGCCTTTTGAGCAGTTCTTC. It codes for CASSLLAGGPFEQFF. This chain connects TRBV7-2 to TRBJ2-1; TRBD2 agrees at 9 bases. J gave up 9 bases and V 2 bases, and 8 bases lay outside the gene matches. Per germline, CDR1 SGHTA and CDR2 FQGNSA. The CDR3 runs 15 residues.

V usage is TRBV7-3 and J usage is TRBJ2-5, with 12 positions matching TRBD2. This CDR3 is built from 17 residues. V lost 2 bases and J lost 0; bases outside the gene matches: 4. CDR1 is SGHTA, CDR2 FQGTGA, per germline. For the CDR3, the DNA is TGTGCCAGCAGCTTAGGTCTAGCGGGGGGGTACCAAGAGACCCAGTACTTC. It specifies CASSLGLAGGYQETQYF.